These 20 T cell receptor beta chains came from one sample sequenced in a study of naive and memory T cell subsets. An equimolar mix of two oligonucleotides served as the beta constant-region primer for TRBC1 and TRBC2. TCRdb fed the UMI-ligation and nested PCR reads into MiXCR, producing one record per CDR3 protein. This table holds around 90,000 distinct CDR3 sequences, more than 6.5% found once. The sequencing sample was made of central memory CD4+ T cells from blood. Receptor source: a human donor in good health.

This clonotype was observed a few times. This may be a read error: a much more frequent sequence differs by one nucleotide. CDR3 nucleotide sequence: TGTGCCAGCAGTGAAAGGGACGAGCAGTACTTC. It codes for CASSERDEQYF. V gene TRBV6-1 combines with J gene TRBJ2-7; no reliable D call. From germline, CDR1 is MNHNS and CDR2 SASEGT. This CDR3 spans 11 amino acids. V shed 2 bases and J shed 5 bases, with 4 bases lying between them.

This clonotype has at least ten counts. V usage is TRBV5-1 and J usage is TRBJ1-4; D is uncertain. V was shortened by 4 bases and J by 9 bases, with 16 bases between the two germline ends. Germline V lookup: CDR1 SGHRS, CDR2 YFSETQ. The CDR3 runs 14 residues. CDR3 nucleotide sequence: TGCGCCAGCAGCCCAACATCCGAAAGAAAAAAACTGTTTTTT. This encodes CASSPTSERKKLFF. The variable domain in full, with the rest retrieved from reference TRBV5-1 and TRBJ1-4, is KAGVTQTPRYLIKTRGQQVTLSCSPISGHRSVSWYQQTPGQGLQFLFEYFSETQRNKGNFPGRFSGRQFSNSRSEMNVSTLELGDSALYLCASSPTSERKKLFFGSGTQLSVL.

The J gene is TRBJ2-1, the V gene TRBV5-5; 15 bases are shared with TRBD2. With V trimmed by 4 bases and J by 3 bases, 5 bases remained unmatched. Per germline, CDR1 SGHKS and CDR2 YYEKEE (reference sequence). The CDR3 is 17 residues long. CDR3 in amino acids: CASSLGTSGRYYNEQFF. Written as DNA, the CDR3 is TGTGCCAGCAGCCTCGGGACTAGCGGGAGGTACTACAATGAGCAGTTCTTC.

This clonotype was seen at least ten times. The chain has TRBV7-2 and TRBJ1-1; no clear D gene. Trimming took 2 bases from V and 5 from J, leaving 15 bases between them. CDR3 size: 15 residues. Germline CDR1 SGHTA, CDR2 FQGNSA. As DNA, the CDR3 is TGTGCCAGCAGCTTAACCCCGACAAGAGGGACTGAAGCTTTCTTT. This translates into CASSLTPTRGTEAFF.

The genes are TRBV24-1 and TRBJ1-1, with D possibly being TRBD1 (6 bases). Trimming left V 3 bases short and J 5 bases short, with 15 bases between. In germline, CDR1 is KGHDR, CDR2 SFDVKD. The CDR3 covers 15 residues. CDR3 nucleotides: TGTGCCACCAGTGATCCCGGAAGGGGGGGGACTGAAGCTTTCTTT. Protein: CATSDPGRGGTEAFF.

This clonotype has at least ten counts. V is TRBV10-2 and J is TRBJ1-2, with D maybe TRBD1 (5 bases). With 8 bases removed from V and 4 bases from J, the gap between germline ends came to 14 bases. Germline V gene data show CDR1 as WSHSY and CDR2 as SAAADI. This CDR3 spans 13 amino acids. In DNA, the CDR3 is TGCGCCAGCGGGGACGGATCACCCTATGGCTACACCTTC. This sequence encodes CASGDGSPYGYTF.

There are many counts of this clonotype. V and J are TRBV6-1 and TRBJ1-2; the match to TRBD1 covers 8 bases. This CDR3 spans 14 amino acids. Unmatched junction bases numbered 2, after V lost 4 bases and J lost 1 base. Germline V gene data show CDR1 as MNHNS and CDR2 as SASEGT. CDR3: CASSGQGRNYGYTF. CDR3 nucleotides: TGTGCCAGCAGTGGACAGGGGCGTAACTATGGCTACACCTTC.

This chain connects TRBV6-1 to TRBJ2-7, with TRBD2 as a possible D gene (7 bases). Germline-derived CDR1 and CDR2 are MNHNS and SASEGT. Trimming took off 1 base at V and 1 base at J, with 14 bases between the two ends. The CDR3 spans 16 residues. CDR3 coding DNA: TGTGCCAGCAGTGAAGTCGCGGGAGACAGGTCCTACGAGCAGTACTTC. Translated, it gives CASSEVAGDRSYEQYF.

The table lists this clonotype with a few counts. J is TRBJ1-4 and V is TRBV25-1, with 9 bases fitting TRBD1. Germline loops: CDR1 MGHDK, CDR2 SYGVNS. The CDR3 is made up of 14 amino acids. The V and J ends lost 3 bases and 7 bases, in that order; junction bases with no gene match: 3. The CDR3 loop is CASSDGTGSEKLFF. CDR3 nucleotides: TGTGCCAGCAGTGATGGGACAGGGAGTGAAAAACTGTTTTTT.

This clonotype was observed many times. This chain uses TRBV27 with TRBJ1-5; D is undetermined. Trimming removed 4 bases from V and 2 bases from J, with 18 bases in between. Germline V CDR1 and CDR2: MNHEY, SMNVEV (reference sequence). CDR3 size: 17 residues. As DNA, the CDR3 is TGTGCCAGCAGTTCCCTCCTCGGCAGAGATGGCAATCAGCCCCAGCATTTT. Encoded protein: CASSSLLGRDGNQPQHF.

This clonotype was counted many times. The chain employs TRBV7-2 and TRBJ2-1; D not certain. CDR1 is SGHTA and CDR2 is FQGNSA in the germline V gene. The CDR3 is made up of 12 amino acids. The V gene lost 1 base and the J gene lost 14 bases, with 12 bases spanning the gap. In nucleotides, the CDR3 is TGTGCCAGCAGCTTAGGAATTAATAAGGAGTTCTTC. As protein: CASSLGINKEFF. The entire variable domain, with the rest obtained from reference TRBV7-2 and TRBJ2-1, is as follows: GAGVSQSPSNKVTEKGKDVELRCDPISGHTALYWYRQSLGQGLEFLIYFQGNSAPDKSGLPSDRFSAERTGGSVSTLTIQRTQQEDSAVYLCASSLGINKEFFGPGTRLTVL.

This clonotype was detected ten times or more. The chain couples TRBV24-1 to TRBJ1-1; D uncertain. Germline loops: CDR1 KGHDR, CDR2 SFDVKD. Trimming took 9 bases from V and 3 from J, leaving 16 bases between them. The CDR3 totals 14 residues. The CDR3 DNA is TGTGCCACCGCCCCGGGAGGGCAGGACACTGAAGCTTTCTTT. Its translation is CATAPGGQDTEAFF.

This clonotype has more than one count but fewer than ten. The chain carries TRBV19 and TRBJ1-2; no clear D gene. Looked up from germline, CDR1 is LNHDA and CDR2 is SQIVND (reference sequence). The CDR3 is 15 amino acids. V lost 5 bases to trimming and J lost 1 base, with 14 bases between them. This CDR3 is CASSPYPGFNYGYTF. CDR3 nucleotides: TGTGCCAGTAGTCCATACCCGGGGTTTAACTATGGCTACACCTTC.

J is TRBJ2-3 and V is TRBV7-3, with a tentative D call TRBD2 (5 bases). The V gene's germline CDR1 is SGHTA and CDR2 FQGTGA. The CDR3 totals 17 residues. With 1 base removed from V and 1 base from J, the gap between germline ends came to 15 bases. Written as DNA, the CDR3 is TGTGCCAGCAGCTTAATCCCAACGGGGTCGGGCACAGATACGCAGTATTTT. Its protein is CASSLIPTGSGTDTQYF.

About this clonotype itself: Germline and junction disagree at one end, which may indicate a read error. The chain is built from TRBV20-1 and TRBJ2-7; D perhaps matches TRBD2 (6 bases). The CDR3 extends over 14 amino acids. Germline CDR1 is DFQATT and CDR2 is SNEGSKA (reference sequence). In DNA, the CDR3 is TGCAGTGCTAGCCCCAGCGGGTTGACCTATGAGCAGTACTTC. Translated: CSASPSGLTYEQYF.

This clonotype appeared many times. The chain combines TRBV5-6 with TRBJ1-2; D is unresolved. This CDR3 contains 11 residues. The germline CDR1 and CDR2 sequences are SGHDT and YYEEEE. Trimming cost V 1 base and J 10 bases, with 8 bases left between them. The CDR3 here is CASSLTRAYTF. CDR3 nucleotides: TGTGCCAGCAGCTTGACAAGAGCCTACACCTTC.

This clonotype has only a few counts. The gene calls are TRBV28 and TRBJ1-1, with D possibly matching TRBD1 (5 bases). Germline V gene data show CDR1 as MDHEN and CDR2 as SYDVKM. The CDR3 loop spans 13 amino acids. V dropped 5 bases and J dropped 4 bases, with 11 bases sitting between them. The CDR3 here is CASSINRITEAFF. DNA of the CDR3: TGTGCCAGCAGTATCAACAGGATCACTGAAGCTTTCTTT.

The CDR3 DNA is TGCAGTGCAGCCCACAGGGAGGGAGGCACAGATACGCAGTATTTT. Its protein product is CSAAHREGGTDTQYF. V is TRBV20-1 and J is TRBJ2-3; tentative D call: TRBD2 (7 bases). Germline loops: CDR1 DFQATT, CDR2 SNEGSKA (reference sequence). The CDR3 loop spans 15 amino acids. Trimming removed 6 bases from V and 1 base from J, with 17 bases in between.

The CDR3 region is CASSYSIKGGSAYEQYF. CDR3 nucleotides: TGTGCCAGCAGTTACTCGATAAAGGGGGGCAGCGCCTACGAGCAGTACTTC. J is TRBJ2-7 and V is TRBV6-2 or TRBV6-3; D is possibly TRBD1 or TRBD2 (6 bases each). The V gene lost 0 bases and the J gene lost 2 bases, with 17 bases spanning the gap. Germline V gene data show CDR1 as MNHEY and CDR2 as SVGEGT. The length of the CDR3 is 17 residues.

This clonotype was counted ten times or more. The chain carries TRBV7-7 and TRBJ2-3; possible D gene TRBD2, 6 bases. The germline V gene has CDR1 SSHAT and CDR2 FNYEAQ (reference sequence). The CDR3 loop spans 15 amino acids. V was cut by 1 base and J by 1 base, with 9 bases left in between. The CDR3 sequence is CASSLVGGRTDTQYF. CDR3 sequence (DNA): TGTGCCAGCAGCTTAGTCGGGGGACGCACAGATACGCAGTATTTT.